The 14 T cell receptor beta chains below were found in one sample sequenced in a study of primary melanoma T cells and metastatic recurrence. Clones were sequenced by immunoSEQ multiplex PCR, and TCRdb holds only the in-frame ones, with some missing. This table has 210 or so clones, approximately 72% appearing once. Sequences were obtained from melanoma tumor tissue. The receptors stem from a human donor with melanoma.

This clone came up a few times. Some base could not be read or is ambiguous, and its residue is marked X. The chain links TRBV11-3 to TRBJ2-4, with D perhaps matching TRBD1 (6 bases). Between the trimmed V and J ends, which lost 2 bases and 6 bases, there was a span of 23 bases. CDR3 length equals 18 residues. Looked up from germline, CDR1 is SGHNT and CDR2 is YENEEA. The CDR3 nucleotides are TGTGCCAGCAGCTTAAAGRGTACTCTTAGACAGGCGGGAAACATTCAGTACTTC. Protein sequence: CASSLKXTLRQAGNIQYF.

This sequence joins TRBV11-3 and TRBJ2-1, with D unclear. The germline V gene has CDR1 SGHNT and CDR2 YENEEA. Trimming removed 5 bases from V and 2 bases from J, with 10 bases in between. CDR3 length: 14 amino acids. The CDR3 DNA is TGTGCCAGCAGCCCGAAAACCACCTACAATGAGCAGTTCTTC. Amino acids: CASSPKTTYNEQFF.

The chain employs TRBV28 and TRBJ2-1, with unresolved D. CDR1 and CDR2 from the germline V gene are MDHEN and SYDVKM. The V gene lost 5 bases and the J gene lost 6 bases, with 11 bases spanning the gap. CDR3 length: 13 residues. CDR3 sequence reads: CASSLGRANEQFF. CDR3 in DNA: TGTGCCAGCAGTCTCGGAAGGGCCAATGAGCAGTTCTTC.

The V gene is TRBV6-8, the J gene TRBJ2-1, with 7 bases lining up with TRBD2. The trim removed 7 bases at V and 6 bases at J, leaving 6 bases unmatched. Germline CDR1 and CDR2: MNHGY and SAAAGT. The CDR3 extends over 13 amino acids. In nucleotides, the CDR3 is TGTGCCAGCATGGGGGACTACTTCAATGAGCAGTTCTTC. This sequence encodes CASMGDYFNEQFF.

The CDR3 loop reads CASSSSGSMDTQYF. CDR3 bases: TGTGCCAGCTCCTCCAGCGGGAGTATGGATACGCAGTATTTT. This chain connects TRBV18 to TRBJ2-3; TRBD2 matches at 8 bases. V gave up 6 bases and J gave up 6 bases; unmatched junction bases: 8. The CDR3 extends over 14 amino acids. Looked up from germline, CDR1 is KGHSH and CDR2 is LQKENI.

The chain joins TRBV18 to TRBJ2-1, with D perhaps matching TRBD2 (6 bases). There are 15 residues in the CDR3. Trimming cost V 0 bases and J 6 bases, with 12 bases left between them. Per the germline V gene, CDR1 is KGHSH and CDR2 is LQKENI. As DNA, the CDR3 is TGTGCCAGCTCACCACCGGGACTCGGAAGCAATGAGCAGTTCTTC. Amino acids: CASSPPGLGSNEQFF.

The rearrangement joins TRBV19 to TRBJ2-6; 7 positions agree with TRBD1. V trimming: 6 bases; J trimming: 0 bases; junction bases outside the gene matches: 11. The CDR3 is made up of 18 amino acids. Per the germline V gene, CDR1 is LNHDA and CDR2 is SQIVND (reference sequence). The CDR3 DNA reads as TGTGCCAGTAGGGGAGTCAGGACAGGCACCTCTGGGGCCAACGTCCTGACTTTC. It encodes CASRGVRTGTSGANVLTF.

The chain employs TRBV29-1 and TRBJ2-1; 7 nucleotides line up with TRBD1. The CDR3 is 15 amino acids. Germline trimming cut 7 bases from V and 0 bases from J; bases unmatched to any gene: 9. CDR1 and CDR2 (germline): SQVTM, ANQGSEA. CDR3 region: CSAETGFDSYNEQFF. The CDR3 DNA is TGCAGCGCCGAGACAGGGTTCGACTCCTACAATGAGCAGTTCTTC.

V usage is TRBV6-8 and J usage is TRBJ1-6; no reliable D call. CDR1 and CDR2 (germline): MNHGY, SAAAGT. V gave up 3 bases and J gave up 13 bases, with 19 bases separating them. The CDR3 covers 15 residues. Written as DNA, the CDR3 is TGTGCCAGCAGTTATTCGTCGGCCTACATAGCTCCCCTCCACTTT. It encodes CASSYSSAYIAPLHF.

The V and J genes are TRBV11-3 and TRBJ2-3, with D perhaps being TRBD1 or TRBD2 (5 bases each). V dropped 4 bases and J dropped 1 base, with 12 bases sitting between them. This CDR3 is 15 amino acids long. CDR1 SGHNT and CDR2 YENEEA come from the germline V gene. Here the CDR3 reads CASSYDLGGTDTQYF. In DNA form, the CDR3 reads TGTGCCAGCAGCTACGATCTGGGGGGCACAGATACGCAGTATTTT.

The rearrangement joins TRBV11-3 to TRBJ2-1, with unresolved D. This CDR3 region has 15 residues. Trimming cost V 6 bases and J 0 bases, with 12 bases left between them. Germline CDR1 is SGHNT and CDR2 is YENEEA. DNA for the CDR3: TGTGCCAGCAGACCGGACCGCGGCTCCTACAATGAGCAGTTCTTC. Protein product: CASRPDRGSYNEQFF.

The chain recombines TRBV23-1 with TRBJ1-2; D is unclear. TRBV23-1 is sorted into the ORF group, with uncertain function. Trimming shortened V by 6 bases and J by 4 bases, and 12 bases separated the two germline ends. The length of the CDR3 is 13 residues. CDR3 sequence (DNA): TGCGCCAGCAGCCAAGATCGCCGCTATGGCTACACCTTC. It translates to CASSQDRRYGYTF.

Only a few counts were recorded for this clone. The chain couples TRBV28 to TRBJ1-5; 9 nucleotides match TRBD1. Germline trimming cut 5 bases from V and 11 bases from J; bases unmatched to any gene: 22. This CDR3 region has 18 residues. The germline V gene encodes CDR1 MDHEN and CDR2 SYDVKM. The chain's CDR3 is CASSGLLVGTGTILTQHF. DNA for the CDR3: TGTGCCAGCAGTGGATTATTAGTGGGGACAGGGACGATTCTAACCCAGCATTTT.

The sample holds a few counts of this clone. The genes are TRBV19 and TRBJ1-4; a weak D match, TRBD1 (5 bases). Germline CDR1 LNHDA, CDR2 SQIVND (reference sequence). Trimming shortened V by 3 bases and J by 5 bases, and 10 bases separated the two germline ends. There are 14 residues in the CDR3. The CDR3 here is CASSIPGLNEKLFF. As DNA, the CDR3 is TGTGCCAGTAGTATCCCGGGACTAAATGAAAAACTGTTTTTT.